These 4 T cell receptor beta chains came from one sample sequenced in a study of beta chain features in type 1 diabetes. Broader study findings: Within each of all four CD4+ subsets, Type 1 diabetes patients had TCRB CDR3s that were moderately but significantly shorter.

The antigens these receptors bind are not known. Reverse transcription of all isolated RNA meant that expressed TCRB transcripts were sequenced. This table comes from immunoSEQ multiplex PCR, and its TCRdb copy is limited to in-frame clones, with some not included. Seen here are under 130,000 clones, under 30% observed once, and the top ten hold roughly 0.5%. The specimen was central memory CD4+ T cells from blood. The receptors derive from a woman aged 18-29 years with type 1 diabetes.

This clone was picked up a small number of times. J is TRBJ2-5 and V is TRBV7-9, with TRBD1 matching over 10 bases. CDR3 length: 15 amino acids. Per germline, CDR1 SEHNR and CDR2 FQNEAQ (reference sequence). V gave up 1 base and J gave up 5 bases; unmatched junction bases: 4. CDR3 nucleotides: TGTGCCAGCAGCTTAGGACAGGGGGCATGGGAGACCCAGTACTTC. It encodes CASSLGQGAWETQYF.

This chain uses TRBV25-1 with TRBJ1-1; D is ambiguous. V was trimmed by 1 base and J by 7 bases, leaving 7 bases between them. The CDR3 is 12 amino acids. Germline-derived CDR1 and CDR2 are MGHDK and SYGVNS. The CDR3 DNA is TGTGCCAGCAGTGAATGGGCGGGTGAAGCTTTCTTT. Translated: CASSEWAGEAFF. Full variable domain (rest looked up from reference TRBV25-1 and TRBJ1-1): EADIYQTPRYLVIGTGKKITLECSQTMGHDKMYWYQQDPGMELHLIHYSYGVNSTEKGDLSSESTVSRIRTEHFPLTLESARPSHTSQYLCASSEWAGEAFFGQGTRLTVV.

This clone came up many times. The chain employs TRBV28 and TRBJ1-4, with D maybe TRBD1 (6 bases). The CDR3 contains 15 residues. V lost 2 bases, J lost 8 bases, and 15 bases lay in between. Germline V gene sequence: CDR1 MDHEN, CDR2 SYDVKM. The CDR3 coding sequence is TGTGCCAGCAGTTTACCCGGGGGGCGGAAGGAAAAACTGTTTTTT. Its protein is CASSLPGGRKEKLFF.

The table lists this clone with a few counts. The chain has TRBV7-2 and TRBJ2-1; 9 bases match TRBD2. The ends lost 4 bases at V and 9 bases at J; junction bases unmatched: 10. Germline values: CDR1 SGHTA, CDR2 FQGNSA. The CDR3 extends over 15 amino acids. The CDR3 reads CASSSLAGVISEQFF. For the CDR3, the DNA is TGTGCCAGCAGCTCCTTAGCGGGAGTAATCAGTGAGCAGTTCTTC.